What follows is one T cell receptor beta chain and its context. This sample stems from a study of identifying expanded T cells in peripheral blood. Healthy donors had no documented immune events, such as infections, while sampled. CDR3 length equals 16 residues. The ends were cut back, 3 bases at V and 2 bases at J, with 13 bases in the middle. Germline CDR1 KGHSH, CDR2 LQKENI. The data were produced by immunoSEQ multiplex PCR, yet TCRdb's version contains in-frame clones alone and is incomplete. The sample contains around 94,000 clones, approximately 88% of which appear only once. The chain links TRBV18 to TRBJ1-4; perhaps TRBD1 as D (5 bases). The sample comprised blood. The TCR sequence derives from a person between 18 and 75 years old in good health. Here the CDR3 reads CASSPNRGRTNEKLFF. For the CDR3, the DNA is TGTGCCAGCTCACCCAATAGGGGACGGACTAATGAAAAACTGTTTTTT.